Below are 9 T cell receptor beta chains sequenced from a single sample in a study of cytomegalovirus exposure and HLA in healthy donors. Here immunoSEQ multiplex PCR was the method, and the copy in TCRdb shows in-frame clones only, minus some. The sample includes some 340,000 clones, roughly nine tenths of them seen just once. The sample taken for sequencing was PBMCs. The receptors derive from a woman aged 25 to 45 in good health and CMV-seropositive.

The table lists this clone with a few counts. This chain joins TRBV4-3 and TRBJ2-1; 14 nucleotides match TRBD2. Germline V gives CDR1 LGHNA, CDR2 YSLEER. CDR3 length equals 16 residues. V shed 2 bases and J 8 bases; nucleotides not matched to a gene: 5. The CDR3 DNA is TGCGCCAGCAGCCAACTGGGGACTAGCGGGAGTGATGAGCAGTTCTTC. Protein: CASSQLGTSGSDEQFF.

This chain links TRBV5-4 with TRBJ1-2; 10 nucleotides line up with TRBD1. With 4 bases clipped from V and 3 bases from J, the junction kept 3 bases outside the gene matches. CDR1 SGHNT and CDR2 YYREEE come from the germline V gene (reference sequence). CDR3 length: 14 amino acids. Written as DNA, the CDR3 is TGTGCCAGCAGCGTGGACAGGGGGGACTATGGCTACACCTTC. It encodes CASSVDRGDYGYTF. Full variable domain (missing parts from reference TRBV5-4 and TRBJ1-2): ETGVTQSPTHLIKTRGQQVTLRCSSQSGHNTVSWYQQALGQGPQFIFQYYREEENGRGNFPPRFSGLQFPNYSSELNVNALELDDSALYLCASSVDRGDYGYTFGSGTRLTVV.

This clone has a single count. The chain couples TRBV5-6 to TRBJ1-2; 9 bases fit TRBD1. Germline V gene sequence: CDR1 SGHDT, CDR2 YYEEEE. The CDR3 extends over 14 amino acids. With 4 bases clipped from V and 4 bases from J, the junction kept 5 bases outside the gene matches. The CDR3 nucleotides read TGTGCCAGCAGCCAGGACAGGGGTCTCTATGGCTACACCTTC. Its translation: CASSQDRGLYGYTF.

The V and J genes are TRBV9 and TRBJ2-2; no definite D call. This CDR3 has 14 amino acids. Trimming shortened V by 3 bases and J by 5 bases, and 11 bases separated the two germline ends. Germline loops: CDR1 SGDLS, CDR2 YYNGEE. The CDR3 sequence: CASSETGKTGELFF. DNA for the CDR3: TGTGCCAGCAGCGAGACGGGCAAGACCGGGGAGCTGTTTTTT.

The rearrangement uses TRBV27 and TRBJ1-4, with TRBD1 as a possible D gene (5 bases). The V end lost 0 bases, the J end lost 4 bases, and 12 bases lay between the germline ends. Germline CDR1 MNHEY, CDR2 SMNVEV (reference sequence). The CDR3 contains 16 residues. The CDR3: CASSLSAGRYNEKLFF. The CDR3 DNA follows: TGTGCCAGCAGTTTATCGGCAGGGCGTTATAATGAAAAACTGTTTTTT.

This rearrangement joins TRBV28 to TRBJ1-5, with D perhaps TRBD1 (5 bases). Germline-derived CDR1 and CDR2 are MDHEN and SYDVKM. V lost 6 bases and J lost 5, with 14 bases in between. The CDR3 extends over 14 amino acids. For the CDR3, the DNA is TGTGCCAGCAGGTCAGGGTTTTTCGATCAGCCCCAGCATTTT. It specifies CASRSGFFDQPQHF. Full variable domain (rest looked up from reference TRBV28 and TRBJ1-5): DVKVTQSSRYLVKRTGEKVFLECVQDMDHENMFWYRQDPGLGLRLIYFSYDVKMKEKGDIPEGYSVSREKKERFSLILESASTNQTSMYLCASRSGFFDQPQHFGDGTRLSIL.

DNA for the CDR3: TGTGCCAGCAGCTGGGCCCGGGGAGCGGGAGAAGATGATACGCAGTATTTT. It is translated as CASSWARGAGEDDTQYF. The chain carries TRBV11-2 and TRBJ2-3, with 8 nucleotides matching TRBD2. V shed 4 bases, J shed 6 bases, and the junction held 15 bases outside the gene matches. Germline V gene data show CDR1 as SGHAT and CDR2 as FQNNGV. This CDR3 comprises 17 residues.

For this clone: An end of the junction does not agree with germline; a read error may underlie this. J is TRBJ2-1 and V is TRBV2; D gene ambiguous. There are 13 residues in the CDR3. Looked up from germline, CDR1 is SNHLY and CDR2 is FYNNEI. CDR3 DNA sequence: TGTGCCAGCAGTGAACGGGCTTACATTGAGCAGTTCTTC. Amino acid sequence: CASSERAYIEQFF.

This chain uses TRBV9 with TRBJ2-1; 11 positions match TRBD2. Germline V CDR1 and CDR2: SGDLS, YYNGEE. The ends lost 3 bases at V and 5 bases at J; junction bases unmatched: 4. The CDR3 length is 15 residues. This CDR3 reads CASSEGLAEDNEQFF. CDR3 coding DNA: TGTGCCAGCAGCGAGGGACTAGCGGAGGACAATGAGCAGTTCTTC.